The 5 T cell receptor beta chains in this list originate from one sample, sequenced in a study of cytomegalovirus exposure and HLA in healthy donors. Primers: 60 Vbeta forward and 13 Jbeta reverse. Measured with immunoSEQ multiplex PCR; TCRdb has only the in-frame clones, and not every one. The data contain tens of thousands of clones, around 84% of them seen just once; the ten biggest clones take up roughly 5.6%. Material: PBMCs. The receptors here all came from a male donor in good health and CMV-seronegative.

This chain links TRBV7-6 with TRBJ1-5; 8 bases fit TRBD1. Trimming took 5 bases from V and 2 from J; bases not matched to a gene: 2. Germline V gives CDR1 SGHVS, CDR2 FNYEAQ. The length of the CDR3 is 14 residues. The CDR3, as DNA: TGTGCCAGCAGCCCGACAGGGGGCAATCAGCCCCAGCATTTT. Translation: CASSPTGGNQPQHF. Combining the CDR3 with reference TRBV7-6 and TRBJ1-5 gives the whole variable domain GAGVSQSPRYKVTKRGQDVALRCDPISGHVSLYWYRQALGQGPEFLTYFNYEAQQDKSGLPNDRFSAERPEGSISTLTIQRTEQRDSAMYRCASSPTGGNQPQHFGDGTRLSIL.

The gene calls are TRBV7-9 and TRBJ1-3; a weak D match, TRBD1 (5 bases). CDR3 length equals 18 residues. From germline, CDR1 is SEHNR and CDR2 FQNEAQ (reference sequence). The V end lost 1 base, the J end lost 2 bases, and 18 bases lay between the germline ends. The CDR3 sequence: CASSLDGTPWGPGNTIYF. CDR3 nucleotide sequence: TGTGCCAGCAGCTTAGACGGGACTCCCTGGGGACCTGGAAACACCATATATTTT.

This clone was counted a few times. The chain links TRBV7-2 to TRBJ2-7; D perhaps matches TRBD2 (6 bases). The germline V and J ends were trimmed by 7 bases and 2 bases, with 15 bases remaining between them. The CDR3 is 14 residues long. Germline CDR1 reads SGHTA; CDR2 reads FQGNSA. The CDR3 region has the DNA TGTGCCAGCACCCTCAACACGGGGGCCTACGAGCAGTACTTC. Translation: CASTLNTGAYEQYF. Using reference TRBV7-2 and TRBJ2-7 for the parts outside the CDR3, the full variable domain is GAGVSQSPSNKVTEKGKDVELRCDPISGHTALYWYRQSLGQGLEFLIYFQGNSAPDKSGLPSDRFSAERTGGSVSTLTIQRTQQEDSAVYLCASTLNTGAYEQYFGPGTRLTVT.

CDR3 protein: CASRSWGQGGDYGYTF. The CDR3 DNA reads as TGTGCCAGTAGGTCATGGGGACAGGGAGGTGACTATGGCTACACCTTC. This sequence joins TRBV19 and TRBJ1-2, with TRBD1 identical over 9 bases. CDR1 and CDR2 (germline): LNHDA, SQIVND (reference sequence). The CDR3 sequence is 16 residues long. The V gene end was trimmed by 6 bases and the J gene end by 3 bases; junction bases not matched to a gene: 11. Drawing the rest from reference TRBV19 and TRBJ1-2, the complete variable domain is DGGITQSPKYLFRKEGQNVTLSCEQNLNHDAMYWYRQDPGQGLRLIYYSQIVNDFQKGDIAEGYSVSREKKESFPLTVTSAQKNPTAFYLCASRSWGQGGDYGYTFGSGTRLTVV.

The rearrangement joins TRBV6-5 to TRBJ1-2, with D possibly TRBD1 on 5 matching bases. Per germline, CDR1 MNHEY and CDR2 SVGAGI. With 2 bases removed from V and 5 bases from J, the gap between germline ends came to 9 bases. This CDR3 has 13 amino acids. As DNA, the CDR3 is TGTGCCAGCAGTTACACCCCAGGGTATGGCTACACCTTC. As protein: CASSYTPGYGYTF.